This TCR beta chain derives from a study of CD8+ T cells in alopecia areata. Study as a whole: Patients took tofacitinib for 6 to 18 months, followed by 6 drug-free months.

CDR1 MGHRA and CDR2 YSYEKL come from the germline V gene. The CDR3 covers 14 residues. V was pared by 1 base and J by 4 bases, with 11 bases between. Study outcomes and limitations: Patients shared TCRs less clearly than mice did, possibly owing to HLA.

RNA was extracted and reverse transcribed into cDNA as the sequencing template. Repertoires were generated with immunoSEQ multiplex PCR, while TCRdb's copy carries only in-frame clones and drops some. The data hold 220,000 or so clones, with 57% observed a single time. Notes on this clone: Its antigen is unidentified.

The sequence was obtained from a human donor with alopecia areata. This chain joins TRBV4-1 and TRBJ2-7, with D possibly called TRBD1 or TRBD2 (5 bases each). The sample was CD4+ T cells sorted from blood, taken at week 0. The CDR3 nucleotides are TGCGCCAGCAGCCAAGCCGGGACGAAGTACGAGCAGTACTTC. Its protein is CASSQAGTKYEQYF.